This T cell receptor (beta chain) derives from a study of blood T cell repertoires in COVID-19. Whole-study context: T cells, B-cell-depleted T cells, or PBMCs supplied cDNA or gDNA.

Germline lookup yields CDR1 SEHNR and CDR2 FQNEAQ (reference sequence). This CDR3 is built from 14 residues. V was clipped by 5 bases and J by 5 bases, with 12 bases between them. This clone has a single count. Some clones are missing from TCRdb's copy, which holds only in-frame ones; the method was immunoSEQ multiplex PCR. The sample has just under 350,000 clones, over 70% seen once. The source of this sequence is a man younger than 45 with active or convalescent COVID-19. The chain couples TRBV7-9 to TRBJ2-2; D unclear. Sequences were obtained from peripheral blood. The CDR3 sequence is CASSPNSQTGELFF. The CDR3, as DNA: TGTGCCAGCAGCCCCAATTCACAAACCGGGGAGCTGTTTTTT.